Below, one T cell receptor (beta chain) is given with its context. These data come from a study of cytomegalovirus exposure and HLA in healthy donors. Study-wide context: HLA-typed donors were the source of around 85 million unique TCRs held in an early data release.

Germline V gene data show CDR1 as SGHTA and CDR2 as FQGNSA. The CDR3 runs 13 residues. V was clipped by 5 bases and J by 4 bases, with 12 bases between them. Both 60 Vbeta primers and 13 Jbeta primers went into the PCR. Method: immunoSEQ multiplex PCR; TCRdb's copy keeps in-frame clones and lacks some. This sample's clone table lists 55,000 to 85,000 clones. The source is a woman aged 25-40 years in good health and CMV-seronegative. The sequenced sample was PBMCs. The chain has TRBV7-2 and TRBJ2-7, with no clear D. CDR3 in DNA: TGTGCCAGCAGCCCAGGTCGGCTGTACGAGCAGTACTTC. It is translated as CASSPGRLYEQYF.